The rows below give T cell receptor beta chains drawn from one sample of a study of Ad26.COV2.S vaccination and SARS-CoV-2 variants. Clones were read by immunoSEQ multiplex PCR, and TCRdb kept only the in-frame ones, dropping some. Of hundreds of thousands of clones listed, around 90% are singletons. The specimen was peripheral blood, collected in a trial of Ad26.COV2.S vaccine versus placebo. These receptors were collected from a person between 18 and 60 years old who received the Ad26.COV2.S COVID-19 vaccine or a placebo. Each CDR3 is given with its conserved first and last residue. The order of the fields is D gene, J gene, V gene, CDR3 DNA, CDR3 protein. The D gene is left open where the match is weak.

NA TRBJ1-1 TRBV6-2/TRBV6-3 TGTGCCAGCTGCCTCGAGGGGGGGTACACTGAAGCTTTCTTT CASCLEGGYTEAFF
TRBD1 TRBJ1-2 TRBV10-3 TGTGCCATCAGTGACCTGGGACAGGCCTATGGCTACACCTTC CAISDLGQAYGYTF
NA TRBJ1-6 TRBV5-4 TGTGCCAGCAGCTTGGGGGTTGACTATAATTCACCCCTCCACTTT CASSLGVDYNSPLHF
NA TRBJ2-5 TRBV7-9 TGTGCCAGCAGCTTAGGATGGGCGGGGGCCCCGTACCAAGAGACCCAGTACTTC CASSLGWAGAPYQETQYF
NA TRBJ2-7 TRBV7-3 TGTGCCAGCAGCCTCGACAGTTCCTACGAGCAGTACTTC CASSLDSSYEQYF
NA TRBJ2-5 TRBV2 TGTGCCAGCAGAGAACCCAGGGGATGGAGGGAGACCCAGTACTTC CASREPRGWRETQYF
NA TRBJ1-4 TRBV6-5 TGTGCCAGCAGTTACTCGGCTTCTAATGAAAAACTGTTTTTT CASSYSASNEKLFF
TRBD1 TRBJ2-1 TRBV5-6 TGTGCCAGCAGCTTGGGAGGGGGCTCCATCTCTTGGAATGAGCAGTTCTTC CASSLGGGSISWNEQFF
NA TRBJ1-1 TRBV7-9 TGTGCCAGCGCCACGTGGACTGAAGCTTTCTTT CASATWTEAFF
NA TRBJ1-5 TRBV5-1 TGCGCCAGCAGCACCCAGCCAAATCAGCCCCAGCATTTT CASSTQPNQPQHF
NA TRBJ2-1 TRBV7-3 TGTGCCAGCAGCACCAACAGGTACAATGAGCAGTTCTTC CASSTNRYNEQFF
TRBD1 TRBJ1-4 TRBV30 TGTGCCTGGAGTACTGGACAGGGTAATGAAAAACTGTTTTTT CAWSTGQGNEKLFF
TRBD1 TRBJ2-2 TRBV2 TGTGCCAGCAGAGAGGGGGCCAACACCGGGGAGCTGTTTTTT CASREGANTGELFF